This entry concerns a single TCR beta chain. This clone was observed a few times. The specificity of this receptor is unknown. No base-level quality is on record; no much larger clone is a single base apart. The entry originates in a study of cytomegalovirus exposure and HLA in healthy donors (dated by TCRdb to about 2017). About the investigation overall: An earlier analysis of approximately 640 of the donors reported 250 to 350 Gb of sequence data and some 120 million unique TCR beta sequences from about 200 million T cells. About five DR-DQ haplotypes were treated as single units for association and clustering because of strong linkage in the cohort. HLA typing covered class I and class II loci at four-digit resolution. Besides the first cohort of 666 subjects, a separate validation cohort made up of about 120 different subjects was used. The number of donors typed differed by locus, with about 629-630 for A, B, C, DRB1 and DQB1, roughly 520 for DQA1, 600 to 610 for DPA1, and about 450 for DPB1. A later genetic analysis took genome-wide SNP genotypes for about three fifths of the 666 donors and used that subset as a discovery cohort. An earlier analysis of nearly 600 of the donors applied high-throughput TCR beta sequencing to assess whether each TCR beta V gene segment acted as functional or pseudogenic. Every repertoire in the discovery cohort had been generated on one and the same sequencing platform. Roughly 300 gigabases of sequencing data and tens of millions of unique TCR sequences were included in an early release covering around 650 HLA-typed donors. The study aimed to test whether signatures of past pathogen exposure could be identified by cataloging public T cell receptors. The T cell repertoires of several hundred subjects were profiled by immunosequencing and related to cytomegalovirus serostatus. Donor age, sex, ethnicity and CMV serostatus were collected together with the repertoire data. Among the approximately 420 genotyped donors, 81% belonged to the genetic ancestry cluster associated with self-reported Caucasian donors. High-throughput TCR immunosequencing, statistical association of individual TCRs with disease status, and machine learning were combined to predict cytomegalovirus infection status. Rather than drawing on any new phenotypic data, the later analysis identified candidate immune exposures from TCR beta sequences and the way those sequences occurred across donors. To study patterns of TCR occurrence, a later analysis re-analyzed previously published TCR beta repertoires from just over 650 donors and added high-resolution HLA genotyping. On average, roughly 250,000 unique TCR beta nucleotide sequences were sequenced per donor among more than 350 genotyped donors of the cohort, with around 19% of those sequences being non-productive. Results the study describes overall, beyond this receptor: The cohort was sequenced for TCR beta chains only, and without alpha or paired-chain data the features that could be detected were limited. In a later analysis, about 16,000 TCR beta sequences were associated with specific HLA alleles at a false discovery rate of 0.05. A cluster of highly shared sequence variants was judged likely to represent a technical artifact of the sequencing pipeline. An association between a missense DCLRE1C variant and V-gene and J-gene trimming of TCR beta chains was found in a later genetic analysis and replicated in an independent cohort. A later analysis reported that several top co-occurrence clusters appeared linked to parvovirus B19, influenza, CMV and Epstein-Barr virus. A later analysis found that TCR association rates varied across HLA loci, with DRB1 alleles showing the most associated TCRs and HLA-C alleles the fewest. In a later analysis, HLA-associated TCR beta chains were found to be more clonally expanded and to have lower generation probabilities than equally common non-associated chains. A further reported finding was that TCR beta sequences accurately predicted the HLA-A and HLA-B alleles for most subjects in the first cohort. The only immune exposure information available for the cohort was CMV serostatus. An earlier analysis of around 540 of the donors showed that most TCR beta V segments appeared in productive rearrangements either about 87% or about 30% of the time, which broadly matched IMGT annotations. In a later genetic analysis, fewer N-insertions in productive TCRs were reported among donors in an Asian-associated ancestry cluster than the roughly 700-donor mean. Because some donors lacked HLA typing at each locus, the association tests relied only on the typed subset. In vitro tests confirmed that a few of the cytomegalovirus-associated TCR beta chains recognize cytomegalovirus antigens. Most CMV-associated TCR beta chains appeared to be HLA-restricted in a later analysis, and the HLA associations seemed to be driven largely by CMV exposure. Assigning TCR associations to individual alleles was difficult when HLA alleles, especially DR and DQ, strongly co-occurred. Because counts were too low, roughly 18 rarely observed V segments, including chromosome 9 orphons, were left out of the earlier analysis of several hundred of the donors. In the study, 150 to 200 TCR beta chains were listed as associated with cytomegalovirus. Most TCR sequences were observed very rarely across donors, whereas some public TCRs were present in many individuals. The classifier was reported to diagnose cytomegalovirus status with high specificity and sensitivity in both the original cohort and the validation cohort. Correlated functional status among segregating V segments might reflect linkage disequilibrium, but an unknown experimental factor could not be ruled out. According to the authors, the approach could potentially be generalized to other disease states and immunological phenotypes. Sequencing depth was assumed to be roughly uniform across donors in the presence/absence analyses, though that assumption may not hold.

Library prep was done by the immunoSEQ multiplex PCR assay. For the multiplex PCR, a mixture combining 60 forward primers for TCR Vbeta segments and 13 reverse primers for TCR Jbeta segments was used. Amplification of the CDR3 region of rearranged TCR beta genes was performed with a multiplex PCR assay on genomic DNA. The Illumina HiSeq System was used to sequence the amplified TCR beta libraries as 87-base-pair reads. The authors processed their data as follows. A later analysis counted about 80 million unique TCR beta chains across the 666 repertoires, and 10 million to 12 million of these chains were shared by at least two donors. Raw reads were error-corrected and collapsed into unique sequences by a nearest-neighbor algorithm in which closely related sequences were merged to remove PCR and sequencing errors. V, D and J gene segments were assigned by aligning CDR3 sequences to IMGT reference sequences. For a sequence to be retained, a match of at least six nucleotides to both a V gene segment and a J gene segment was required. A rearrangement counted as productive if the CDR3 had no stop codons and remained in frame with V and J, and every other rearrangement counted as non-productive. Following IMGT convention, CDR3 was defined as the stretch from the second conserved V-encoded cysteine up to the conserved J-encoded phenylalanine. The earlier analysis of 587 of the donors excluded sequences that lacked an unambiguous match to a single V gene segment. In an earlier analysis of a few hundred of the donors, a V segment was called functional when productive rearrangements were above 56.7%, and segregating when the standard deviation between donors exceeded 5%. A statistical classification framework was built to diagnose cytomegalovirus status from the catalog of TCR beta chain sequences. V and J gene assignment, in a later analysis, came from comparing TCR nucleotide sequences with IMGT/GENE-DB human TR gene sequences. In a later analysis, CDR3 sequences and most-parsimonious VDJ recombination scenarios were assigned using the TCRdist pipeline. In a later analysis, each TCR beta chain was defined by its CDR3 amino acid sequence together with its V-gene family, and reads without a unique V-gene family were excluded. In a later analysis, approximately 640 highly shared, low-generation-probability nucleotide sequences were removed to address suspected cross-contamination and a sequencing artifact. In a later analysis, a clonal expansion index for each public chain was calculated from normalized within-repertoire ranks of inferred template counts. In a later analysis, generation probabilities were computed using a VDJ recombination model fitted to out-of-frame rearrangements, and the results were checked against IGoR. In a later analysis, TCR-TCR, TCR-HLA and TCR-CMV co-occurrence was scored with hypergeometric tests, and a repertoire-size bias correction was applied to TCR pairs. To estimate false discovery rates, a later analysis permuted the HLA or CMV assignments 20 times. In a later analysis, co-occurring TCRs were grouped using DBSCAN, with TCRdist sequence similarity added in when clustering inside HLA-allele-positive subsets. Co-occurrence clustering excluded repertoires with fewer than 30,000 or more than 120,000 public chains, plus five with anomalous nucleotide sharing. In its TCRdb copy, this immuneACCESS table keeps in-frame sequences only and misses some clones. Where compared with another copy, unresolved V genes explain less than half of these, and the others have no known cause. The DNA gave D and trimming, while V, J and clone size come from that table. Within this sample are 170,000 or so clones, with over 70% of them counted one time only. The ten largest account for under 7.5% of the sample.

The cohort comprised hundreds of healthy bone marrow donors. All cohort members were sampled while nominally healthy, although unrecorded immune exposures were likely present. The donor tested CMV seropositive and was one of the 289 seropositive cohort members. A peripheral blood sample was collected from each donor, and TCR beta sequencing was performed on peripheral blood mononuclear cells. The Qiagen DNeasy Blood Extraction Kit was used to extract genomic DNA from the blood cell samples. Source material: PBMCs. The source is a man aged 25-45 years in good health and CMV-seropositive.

The nucleotides are TGTGCCAGCAGTACCGGGACAGCCCATTCCTACGAGCAGTACTTC. The resulting protein is CASSTGTAHSYEQYF. This sequence uses TRBV27 and TRBJ2-7, with TRBD1 identical over 7 junction bases. Including cysteine and phenylalanine, the CDR3 has 15 amino acids. Only the CDR3 DNA is retained, 45 bases long and in frame from the first base. CDR1 and CDR2 are drawn from the germline V gene (reference sequence): MNHEY, SMNVEV. The germline V end is reduced by 5 bases and the J end by 1 base; junction bases left unmatched: 8.